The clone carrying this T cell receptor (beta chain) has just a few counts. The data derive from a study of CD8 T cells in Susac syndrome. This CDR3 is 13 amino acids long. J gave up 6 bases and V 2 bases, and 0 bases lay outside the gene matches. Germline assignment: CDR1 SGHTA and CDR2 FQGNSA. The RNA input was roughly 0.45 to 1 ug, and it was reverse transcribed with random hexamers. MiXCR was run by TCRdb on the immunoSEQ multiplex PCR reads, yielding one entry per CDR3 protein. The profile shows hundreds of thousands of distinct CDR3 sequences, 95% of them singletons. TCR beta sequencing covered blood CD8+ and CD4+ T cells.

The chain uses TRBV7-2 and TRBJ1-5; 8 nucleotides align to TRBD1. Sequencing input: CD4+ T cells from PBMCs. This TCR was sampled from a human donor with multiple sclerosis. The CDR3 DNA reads TGTGCCAGCAGCTTAACAGGGGGTCAGCCCCAGCATTTT. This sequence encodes CASSLTGGQPQHF. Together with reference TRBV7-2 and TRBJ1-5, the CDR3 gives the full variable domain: GAGVSQSPSNKVTEKGKDVELRCDPISGHTALYWYRQSLGQGLEFLIYFQGNSAPDKSGLPSDRFSAERTGGSVSTLTIQRTQQEDSAVYLCASSLTGGQPQHFGDGTRLSIL.